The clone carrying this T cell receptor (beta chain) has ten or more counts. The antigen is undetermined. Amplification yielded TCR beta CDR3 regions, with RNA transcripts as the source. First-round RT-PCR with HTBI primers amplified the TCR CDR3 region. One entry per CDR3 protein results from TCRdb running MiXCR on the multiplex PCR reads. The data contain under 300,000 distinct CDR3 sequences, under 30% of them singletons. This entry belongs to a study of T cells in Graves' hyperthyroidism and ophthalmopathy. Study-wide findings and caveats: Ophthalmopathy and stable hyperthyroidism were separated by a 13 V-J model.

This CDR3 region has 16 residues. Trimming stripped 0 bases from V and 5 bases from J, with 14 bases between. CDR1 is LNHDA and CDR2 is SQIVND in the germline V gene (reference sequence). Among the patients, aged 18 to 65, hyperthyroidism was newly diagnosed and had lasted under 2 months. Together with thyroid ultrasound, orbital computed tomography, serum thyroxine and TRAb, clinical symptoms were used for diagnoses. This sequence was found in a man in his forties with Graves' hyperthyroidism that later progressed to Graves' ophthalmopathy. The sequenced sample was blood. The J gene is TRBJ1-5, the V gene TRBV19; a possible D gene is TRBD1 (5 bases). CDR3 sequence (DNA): TGTGCCAGTAGTATAGATCACGGCGGAGGGGATCAGCCCCAGCATTTT. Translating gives CASSIDHGGGDQPQHF. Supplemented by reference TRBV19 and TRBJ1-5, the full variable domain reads DGGITQSPKYLFRKEGQNVTLSCEQNLNHDAMYWYRQDPGQGLRLIYYSQIVNDFQKGDIAEGYSVSREKKESFPLTVTSAQKNPTAFYLCASSIDHGGGDQPQHFGDGTRLSIL.